The clone carrying this TCR beta chain occurred many times. The antigen remains undetermined. J lost 2 bases, V lost 3 bases, and 0 bases had no gene match. This CDR3 is built from 14 residues. TCRdb's copy holds only in-frame clones and misses some; the assay was immunoSEQ multiplex PCR. There are approximately 35,000 clones in the sample, none observed a single time. Peripheral blood was collected from the related graft donor on the marrow donation day. This sample is part of a study of T cells after posttransplantation cyclophosphamide. Study conclusions and caveats: Later post-transplant blood repertoires were often dominated by donor CD8+ memory clones. Recipient CMV seropositivity and CMV reactivation strongly tracked TRB clonality. TRB overlap between skin or GI tissue T cells and blood was limited.

The rearrangement uses TRBV12-3 or TRBV12-4 and TRBJ1-5, with TRBD1 identical over 8 bases. The sample was PBMCs. The sequence was collected from a woman aged 25 to 45 in good health and a related stem cell transplant donor. The CDR3 is CASSLDRGNQPQHF. The CDR3 coding sequence is TGTGCCAGCAGTTTGGACAGGGGCAATCAGCCCCAGCATTTT.